This T cell receptor (beta chain) was sequenced during a study of long-term antiretroviral therapy in people with HIV. Study findings and constraints: In the period from about 2004 to 2017, blood was collected, possibly under older ART regimens. It was observed that HIV repertoires exhibited narrower CDR3 length ranges than controls.

As concerns this clone: Its cognate antigen is unknown.

The CDR3 spans 15 residues. Germline V gene lookup returns CDR1 SGDLS and CDR2 YYNGEE. V was pared by 2 bases and J by 0 bases, with 2 bases of the junction left unmatched. The run of the v3.0 immunoSEQ assay was at survey level. It was about 40,000-55,000 T-cell genomes per sample that sequencing targeted. Assay: immunoSEQ multiplex PCR; the TCRdb copy retains only in-frame clones and omits some. The sample carries under 15,000 clones, roughly 86% recorded once. V is TRBV9 and J is TRBJ2-7; 10 nucleotides line up with TRBD2. This sample comprised unsorted PBMCs, obtained 6.2 years after starting antiretroviral therapy. This receptor was taken from a man aged 35 to 55 with HIV. CDR3: CASSVLAGASYEQYF. For the CDR3, the DNA is TGTGCCAGCAGCGTTCTAGCGGGAGCCTCCTACGAGCAGTACTTC.